This T cell receptor (beta chain) appears in the sequencing data of a study of a mutant IDH1 vaccine in newly diagnosed glioma. As for the study in general: Treated patients comprised around 62% males and about 40% females, mean age about 40 years.

A remark on this clone: The antigen is undetermined.

CDR1 is LGHNA, CDR2 YSLEER, per germline. This CDR3 spans 14 amino acids. V was pared by 2 bases and J by 2 bases, with 10 bases between. Sequenced by immunoSEQ multiplex PCR; TCRdb stores in-frame clones only, minus some. The sample yields tens of thousands of clones, roughly 84% seen once. Indicated time point: week 35, safety follow-up. A single vaccine dose contained 300 ug of mutant IDH1 20-mer peptide, and topical imiquimod was used with it. The J gene is TRBJ2-7, the V gene TRBV4-3; no clear D. This sample comprised PBMCs, obtained from a glioma patient whose treatment included an IDH1 peptide vaccine. The receptor was isolated from a man between 18 and 35 years old with glioma. CDR3 residues: CASSQSLSAYEQYF. In DNA form, the CDR3 reads TGCGCCAGCAGCCAATCATTATCAGCCTACGAGCAGTACTTC.